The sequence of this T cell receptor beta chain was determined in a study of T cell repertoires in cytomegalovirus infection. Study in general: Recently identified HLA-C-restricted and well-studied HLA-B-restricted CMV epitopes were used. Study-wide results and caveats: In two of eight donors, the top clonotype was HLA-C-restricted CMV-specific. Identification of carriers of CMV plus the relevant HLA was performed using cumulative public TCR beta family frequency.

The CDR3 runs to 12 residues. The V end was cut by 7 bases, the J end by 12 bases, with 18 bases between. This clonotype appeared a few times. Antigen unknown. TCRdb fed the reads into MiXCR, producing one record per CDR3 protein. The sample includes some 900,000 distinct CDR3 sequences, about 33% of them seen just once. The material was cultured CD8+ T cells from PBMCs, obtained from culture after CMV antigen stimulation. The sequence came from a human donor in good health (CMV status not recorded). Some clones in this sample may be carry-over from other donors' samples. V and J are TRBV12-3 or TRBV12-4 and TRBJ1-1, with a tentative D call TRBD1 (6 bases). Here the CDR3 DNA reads TGTGCCAGCACCTCGGGGGGGCTGTGGACTTTCTTT. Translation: CASTSGGLWTFF.